The clone carrying this T cell receptor beta chain appeared a few times. Its antigen is undetermined. This record belongs to a study of a mutant IDH1 vaccine in newly diagnosed glioma. Study-wide context: Sex distribution of treated patients was about 62% male and around 38% female; mean age was 40.4 years. Most patients had radiochemotherapy with temozolomide before enrollment; others had one alone.

Measured with immunoSEQ multiplex PCR; TCRdb has only the in-frame clones, and not every one. The sample contains about 40,000 clones, about 80% of which appear only once. Noted time point: week 47, end of study. A 20-mer mutant IDH1 peptide at 300 ug was injected subcutaneously with topical imiquimod. The study gave patients eight vaccinations in weeks 1, 3, 5, 7, 11, 15, 19, 23. The V and J ends lost 3 bases and 1 base respectively, with 24 bases between them. Germline-derived CDR1 and CDR2 are KGHSH and LQKENI. The CDR3 spans 19 residues. This rearrangement joins TRBV18 to TRBJ1-1; D is uncertain. The source of this sequence is a man aged 18 to 29 with glioma. Some clones in this sample may be carry-over from other donors' samples. Sequencing was performed on PBMCs, taken from a glioma patient whose treatment included an IDH1 peptide vaccine. CDR3 sequence: CASSPILSYRAGANTEAFF. CDR3 in DNA: TGTGCCAGCTCACCTATTCTTAGTTATAGGGCTGGCGCGAACACTGAAGCTTTCTTT.